This T cell receptor beta chain was observed in a study of blood T cell repertoires in COVID-19. Study background: Samples came from the United States, Italy and Spain, spanning acute and convalescent COVID-19. In each case, the material was cDNA or gDNA derived from T cells, B-cell-depleted T cells, or PBMCs.

Authors' analysis steps: Estimates of nucleated cell counts were drawn from the amplification of reference gene primers. Clones were read by immunoSEQ multiplex PCR, and TCRdb kept only the in-frame ones, dropping some. V and J calls and clone size follow that table, whereas D and trimming were derived from the DNA. The sample contains 180,000 or so clones, approximately 90% of which appear only once. V lost 10 bases and J lost 6; bases outside the gene matches: 13. The length of the CDR3 is 14 residues. Germline V gene data show CDR1 as ENHRY and CDR2 as SYGVKD. Symptom resolution, clearance, or two negative PCRs marked donors in Cohort 3 as recovered.

This chain uses TRBV10-3 with TRBJ2-7, with 9 nucleotides matching TRBD2. Material for sequencing was PBMCs or T cells enriched from blood (not recorded which). This clonotype originated in a woman younger than 35 who had recovered from COVID-19. CDR3 nucleotides: TGTGCCACCGCTTCCGGGACTAGCATCTTCGAGCAGTACTTC. Its translation: CATASGTSIFEQYF.